This T cell receptor beta chain was sequenced for a study of tumor and adjacent non-tumor tissue in lung cancer. Study summary: Each sample yielded 3.5 million to 4.5 million productive TCRbeta reads on average. Study observations and caveats: Tumor TCR diversity, when higher, was linked to shorter survival.

TCRbeta libraries were built with three rounds of nested PCR, modified from ARM-PCR. TCRdb redid the calling of the multiplex PCR reads with MiXCR, one entry per CDR3 protein. The sample yields more than 75,000 distinct CDR3 sequences, around 70% seen once. A remark on this clonotype: Its antigen remains unknown. An end of the junction does not agree with germline; a read error may underlie this.

No cell sorting was done before RNA was extracted from the tissue. This CDR3 has 15 residues. Germline-derived CDR1 and CDR2 are SGHAT and FQDESV (reference sequence). The chain recombines TRBV11-1 with TRBJ2-1; D gene uncertain. The specimen sequenced was lung tumor tissue. This receptor was taken from a woman aged 70 to 79 with non-small cell lung cancer. CDR3 DNA sequence: TGTGCTAACAGCTTAATACTTATTTCCTACAATGAGCGGTTCTTC. Protein sequence: CANSLILISYNERFF.